The T cell receptor (beta chain) under discussion was sequenced for a study of identical twins. The germline V gene has CDR1 SEHNR and CDR2 FQNEAQ (reference sequence). V gave up 4 bases and J gave up 2 bases, with 15 bases separating them. The CDR3 runs 15 residues. This clonotype has a handful of counts. Each CDR3 protein is one row after TCRdb ran MiXCR on the 5' RACE reads. The sample holds 550,000 to 700,000 distinct CDR3 sequences, roughly 9.9% seen once. This same sample was also part of a study on yellow fever vaccine responses in identical twins.

The chain uses TRBV7-9 and TRBJ2-7; D perhaps matches TRBD2 (6 bases). The sample taken for sequencing was PBMCs. This receptor was taken from a woman aged 18 to 35 in good health. In DNA, the CDR3 is TGTGCCAGCAGCTACCCCCTGCGGGGTCCCTACGAGCAGTACTTC. Translating gives CASSYPLRGPYEQYF.